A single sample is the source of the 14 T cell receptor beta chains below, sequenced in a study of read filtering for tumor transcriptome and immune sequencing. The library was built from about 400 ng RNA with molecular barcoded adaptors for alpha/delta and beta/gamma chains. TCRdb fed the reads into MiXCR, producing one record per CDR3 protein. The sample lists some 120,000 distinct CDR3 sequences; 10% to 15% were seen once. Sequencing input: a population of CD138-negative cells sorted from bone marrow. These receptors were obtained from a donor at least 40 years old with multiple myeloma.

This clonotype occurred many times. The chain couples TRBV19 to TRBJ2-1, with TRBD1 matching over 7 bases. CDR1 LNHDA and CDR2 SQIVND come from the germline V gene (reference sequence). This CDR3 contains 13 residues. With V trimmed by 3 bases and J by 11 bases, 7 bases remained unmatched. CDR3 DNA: TGTGCCAGTAGTATCGGACAGGACGAAAAGCAGTTCTTC. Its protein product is CASSIGQDEKQFF. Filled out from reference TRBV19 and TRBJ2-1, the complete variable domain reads DGGITQSPKYLFRKEGQNVTLSCEQNLNHDAMYWYRQDPGQGLRLIYYSQIVNDFQKGDIAEGYSVSREKKESFPLTVTSAQKNPTAFYLCASSIGQDEKQFFGPGTRLTVL.

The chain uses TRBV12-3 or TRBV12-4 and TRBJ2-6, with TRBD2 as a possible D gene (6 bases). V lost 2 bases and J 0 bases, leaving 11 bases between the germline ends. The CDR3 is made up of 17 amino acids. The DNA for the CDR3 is TGTGCCAGCAGTTTACAGGGAGGTGGCTCTGGGGCCAACGTCCTGACTTTC. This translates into CASSLQGGGSGANVLTF.

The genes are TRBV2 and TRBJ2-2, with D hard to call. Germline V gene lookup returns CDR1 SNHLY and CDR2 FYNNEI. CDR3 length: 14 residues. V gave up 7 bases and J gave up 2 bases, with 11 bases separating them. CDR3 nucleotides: TGTGCCAGCACCCAGAGGCAAAACACCGGGGAGCTGTTTTTT. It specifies CASTQRQNTGELFF.

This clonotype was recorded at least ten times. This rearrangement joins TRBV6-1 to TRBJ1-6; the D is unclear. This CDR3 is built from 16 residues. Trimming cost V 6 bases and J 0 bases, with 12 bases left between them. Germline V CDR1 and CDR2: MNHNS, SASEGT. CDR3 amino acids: CASSIRASSYNSPLHF. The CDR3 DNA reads TGTGCCAGCAGCATACGGGCCAGCTCCTATAATTCACCCCTCCACTTT.

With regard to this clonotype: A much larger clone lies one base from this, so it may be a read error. The CDR3 loop reads CASSFWSGGDSPLRF. The DNA for the CDR3 is TGTGCCAGCAGCTTCTGGTCCGGGGGCGATTCACCCCTCCGCTTT. This rearrangement joins TRBV11-2 to TRBJ1-6; possible D gene TRBD1, 6 bases. The CDR3 totals 15 residues. Germline-derived CDR1 and CDR2 are SGHAT and FQNNGV.

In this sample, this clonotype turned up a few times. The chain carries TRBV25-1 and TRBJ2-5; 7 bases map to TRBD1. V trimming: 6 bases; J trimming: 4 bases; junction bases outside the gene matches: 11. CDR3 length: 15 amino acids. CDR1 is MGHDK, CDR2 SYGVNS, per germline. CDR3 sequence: CASRETDRAGETQYF. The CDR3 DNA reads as TGTGCCAGCAGAGAAACCGACAGGGCAGGAGAGACCCAGTACTTC.

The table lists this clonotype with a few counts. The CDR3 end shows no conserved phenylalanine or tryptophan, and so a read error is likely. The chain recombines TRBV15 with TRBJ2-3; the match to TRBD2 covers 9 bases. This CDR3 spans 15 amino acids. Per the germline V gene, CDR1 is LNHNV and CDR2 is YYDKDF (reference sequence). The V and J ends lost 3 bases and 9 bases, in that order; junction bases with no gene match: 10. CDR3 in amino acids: CATSRRGGTLDTQYL. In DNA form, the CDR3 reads TGTGCCACCAGCAGGCGGGGGGGAACTCTGGACACGCAGTATTTA.

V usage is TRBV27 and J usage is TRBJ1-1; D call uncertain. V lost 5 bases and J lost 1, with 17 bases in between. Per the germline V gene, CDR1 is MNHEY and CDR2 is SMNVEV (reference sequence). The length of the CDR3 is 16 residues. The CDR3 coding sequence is TGTGCCAGCAGTAACCTCGATCGTACGACGAACACTGAAGCTTTCTTT. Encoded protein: CASSNLDRTTNTEAFF.

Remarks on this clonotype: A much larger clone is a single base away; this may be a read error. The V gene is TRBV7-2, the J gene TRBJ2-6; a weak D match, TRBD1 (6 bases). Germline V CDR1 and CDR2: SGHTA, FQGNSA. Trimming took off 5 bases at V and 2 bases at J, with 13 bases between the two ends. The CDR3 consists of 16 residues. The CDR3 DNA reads TGTGCCAGCAGCACCGACAGGACCCCTGGGGCCAACGTCCTGACTTTC. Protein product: CASSTDRTPGANVLTF. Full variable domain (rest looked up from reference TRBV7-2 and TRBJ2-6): GAGVSQSPSNKVTEKGKDVELRCDPISGHTALYWYRQSLGQGLEFLIYFQGNSAPDKSGLPSDRFSAERTGGSVSTLTIQRTQQEDSAVYLCASSTDRTPGANVLTFGAGSRLTVL.

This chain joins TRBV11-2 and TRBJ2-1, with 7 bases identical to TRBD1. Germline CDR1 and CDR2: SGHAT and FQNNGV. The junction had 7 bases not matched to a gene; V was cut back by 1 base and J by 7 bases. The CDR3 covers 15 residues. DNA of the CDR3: TGTGCCAGCAGCTTAGCGCAGGGGGTTTCGAATGAGCAGTTCTTC. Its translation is CASSLAQGVSNEQFF.

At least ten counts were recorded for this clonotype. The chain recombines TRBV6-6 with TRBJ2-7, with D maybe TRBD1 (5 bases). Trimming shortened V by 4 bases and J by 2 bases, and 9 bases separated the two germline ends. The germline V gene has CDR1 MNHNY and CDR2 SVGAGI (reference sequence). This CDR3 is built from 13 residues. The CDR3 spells CASSWATAYEQYF. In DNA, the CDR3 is TGTGCCAGCAGTTGGGCGACAGCCTACGAGCAGTACTTC.

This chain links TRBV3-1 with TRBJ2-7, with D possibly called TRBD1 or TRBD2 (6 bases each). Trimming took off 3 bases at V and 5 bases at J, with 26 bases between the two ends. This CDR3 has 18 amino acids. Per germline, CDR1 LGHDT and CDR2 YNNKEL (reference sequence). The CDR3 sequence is CASSHSLFRGQEKNEQYF. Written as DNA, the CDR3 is TGTGCCAGCAGCCACTCCCTATTTCGGGGGCAGGAGAAAAACGAGCAGTACTTC.

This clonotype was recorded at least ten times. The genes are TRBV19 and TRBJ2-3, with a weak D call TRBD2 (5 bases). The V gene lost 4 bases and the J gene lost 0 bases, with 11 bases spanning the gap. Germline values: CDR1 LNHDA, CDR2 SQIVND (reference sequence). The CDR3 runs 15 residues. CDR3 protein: CASSKEAVSTDTQYF. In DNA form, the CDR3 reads TGTGCCAGTAGTAAGGAAGCGGTAAGCACAGATACGCAGTATTTT.

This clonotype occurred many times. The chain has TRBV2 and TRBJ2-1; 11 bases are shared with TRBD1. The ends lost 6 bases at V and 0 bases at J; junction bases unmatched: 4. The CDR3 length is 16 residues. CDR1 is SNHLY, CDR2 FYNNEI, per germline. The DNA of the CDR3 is TGTGCCAGCAGGCCGGACAGGGGGCTCTCCTACAATGAGCAGTTCTTC. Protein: CASRPDRGLSYNEQFF.